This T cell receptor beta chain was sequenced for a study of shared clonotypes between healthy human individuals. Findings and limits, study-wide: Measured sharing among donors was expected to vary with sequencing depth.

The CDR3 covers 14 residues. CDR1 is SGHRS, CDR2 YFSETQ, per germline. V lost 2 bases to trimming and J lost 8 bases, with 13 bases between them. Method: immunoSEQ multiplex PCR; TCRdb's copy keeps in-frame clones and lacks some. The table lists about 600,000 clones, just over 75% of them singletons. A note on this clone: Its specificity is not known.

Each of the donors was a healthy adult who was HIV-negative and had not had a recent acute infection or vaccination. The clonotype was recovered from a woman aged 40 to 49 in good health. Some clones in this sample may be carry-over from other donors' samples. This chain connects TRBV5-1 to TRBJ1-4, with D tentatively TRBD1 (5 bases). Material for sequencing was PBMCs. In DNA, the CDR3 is TGCGCCAGCAGCTTTACTACAGGTCGGGAAAAACTGTTTTTT. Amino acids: CASSFTTGREKLFF. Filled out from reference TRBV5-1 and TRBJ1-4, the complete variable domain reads KAGVTQTPRYLIKTRGQQVTLSCSPISGHRSVSWYQQTPGQGLQFLFEYFSETQRNKGNFPGRFSGRQFSNSRSEMNVSTLELGDSALYLCASSFTTGREKLFFGSGTQLSVL.